The subject of this entry is one T cell receptor beta chain. This receptor's antigen is unknown. Per-base quality was not reported, and no clone a single base away is much larger than it. TCRbeta repertoires were sequenced from genomic DNA with the immunoSEQ hsTCRB assay version 4 in survey mode. For TCRbeta sequencing, genomic DNA was diluted to approximately 10 ng/uL, with up to 1 ug used per sample. Per the original workflow: TCRbeta data analysis was done in ImmunoSeq Analyzer 3.0, and diversity was calculated on productive nucleotide rearrangements. Lower-bound TCR diversity was estimated with the improved Chao index, and clonality with the Gini coefficient using the Immunarch R package. When different nucleotide rearrangements encoded the same CDR3beta amino acid sequence, each rearrangement was treated as a distinct clonotype. Differential abundance analysis found TCRbeta sequences that were significantly enriched in antigen-responding cells compared with anti-CD3/anti-CD28-activated cells. TCRs were clustered by predicted peptide-MHC specificity with GLIPH2, both within individual participants and across merged participant data sets. As stored in TCRdb, this immuneACCESS dataset retains in-frame rearrangements with V and J assigned. A fraction of the clones does not appear; measured against another copy, unresolved V genes explain less than half of the discrepancy, and the remainder lacks a known reason. V and J calls and clone size are given by that table; D and trimming were obtained from the DNA. For this sample there are tens of thousands of clones; roughly nine tenths appear just once. 0.45% to 0.5% of the sample is in the top ten clones.

The data stem from a study of persistence of HIV-infected CD4 T cells (dated by TCRdb to the early 2020s). In the study overall: Participants had been on suppressive ART for a median of roughly 8 years. Peripheral blood samples of up to about 200 mL were taken at multiple time points, with the exception of two participants who underwent leukapheresis at a single time point. In the cross-participant TCR cluster analysis, roughly 8 participants were included for CMV and 7 participants were included for Gag. CMV- and HIV-1 Gag-responding CD4+ T cells were isolated from ART-treated individuals so that antigen-driven clonal expansion of HIV-1-infected cells could be examined. Proviral sequencing was used to assess clonality among infected cells, whereas TCRbeta sequencing gauged the clonality of all cells within each sorted population. Anti-CD3/anti-CD28 stimulation activated a higher proportion of cells, with a lower memory fraction, than antigen stimulation. Summary of the overall study and its limitations: Within the same sorted populations, how oligoclonal the TCRs were correlated with how oligoclonal the proviruses were. Restriction of bulk TCR analyses to the rare CMV-responding cells that actually carried HIV-1 proviruses was not possible. Only a small number of individuals took part in the study, and the range of antigens tested was limited. TCRbeta richness in CMV- and Gag-responding cells was significantly lower than in anti-CD3/anti-CD28-responding cells; CMV-responding cells had higher oligoclonality than CD3/CD28-stimulated and Gag-responding cells. Antigen-responding cells were enriched for expanded CDR3beta sequences that were degenerate, which suggests that CD4+ responses to CMV and Gag underwent convergent selection.

Including the terminal cysteine and phenylalanine, the CDR3 comprises 13 residues. Only the CDR3 DNA is retained, 39 bases long and in frame from the first base. The V and J ends are trimmed by 7 bases and 12 bases, leaving 21 bases between them. The sample's treatment or condition label is to be understood as: suppressive antiretroviral therapy. Cells were stimulated with anti-CD3/anti-CD28 magnetic beads as a nonspecific positive control representing the CD4+ T cell repertoire. Responding CD4+ T cells were sorted on the basis of upregulation of both CD40 ligand and CD69. Participants were HIV-1-infected adults who started suppressive ART during chronic infection. Plasma HIV-1 RNA had been undetectable (below 50 copies/mL) in participants for at least 4 years. To be included, a participant needed positive CMV serology and a CD4+ T cell count above 400 cells/uL. Before stimulation, PBMCs were isolated using density centrifugation and then depleted of CD8+ T cells. Stimulation of CD8-depleted PBMCs was carried out for approximately 20 hours with anti-CD28/CD49d costimulation, CD40-blocking antibody and enfuvirtide, to prevent new infections. Cell sorting was performed on a Beckman Coulter MoFlo Legacy or XDP sorter, and dead cells were excluded with propidium iodide. For samples with more than one million cells, genomic DNA was extracted with the QIAamp DNA Mini Kit, and for all other samples the Quick-DNA Microprep Kit was used.

This sequence was found in an adult woman with HIV who was CMV-seropositive. This chain is built from TRBV12-3 or TRBV12-4 and TRBJ1-2, and TRBD1 may be the D gene, going by 6 matching bases. This specimen consisted of CD4+ T cells sorted from PBMCs after roughly 18-hour stimulation, obtained from a patient who received antiretroviral therapy. The meaning of the sample's cell subset or site label: CD40L+CD69+ CD4 T cells responding to anti-CD3/anti-CD28 beads, representing the overall repertoire. The DNA reads as follows: TGTGCCAGCACATTAGGGGGAGAAGGTAGTGACACCTTC. It specifies CASTLGGEGSDTF.